A single sample is the source of the 22 T cell receptor beta chains below, sequenced in a study of blood T cells in healthy people across ages. The authors ran a second PCR of 7 to 11 cycles using a sample-barcoded 5' primer and a J-beta primer mix. Each CDR3 protein gets one entry after TCRdb re-called the 5' RACE reads with MiXCR. Of roughly 2 million distinct CDR3 sequences detected, about 50% appear once; the ten largest clones hold roughly 2%. Sequencing used blood. The receptors here all came from a woman between 40 and 55 years old in good health.

This clonotype was recorded a few times. The CDR3 DNA is TGTGCCAGCAAACCCGGAGGGCAGATTTATTCACCCCTCCACTTT. This codes for CASKPGGQIYSPLHF. V is TRBV6-5 and J is TRBJ1-6, with D uncertain. Between the trimmed V and J ends, which lost 7 bases and 8 bases, there was a span of 18 bases. The germline V gene has CDR1 MNHEY and CDR2 SVGAGI. The CDR3 is made up of 15 amino acids.

This clonotype was recorded a few times. The chain recombines TRBV24-1 with TRBJ1-2; D call uncertain. The CDR3 covers 14 residues. V lost 4 bases and J 5 bases, leaving 13 bases between the germline ends. Germline loops: CDR1 KGHDR, CDR2 SFDVKD. Here the CDR3 reads CATSDPGRGYGYTF. CDR3 nucleotide sequence: TGTGCCACCAGTGACCCCGGGCGGGGATATGGCTACACCTTC.

This chain uses TRBV5-1 with TRBJ2-5, with 9 bases identical to TRBD2. The DNA end is a closer match to TRBJ2-7, so the J assignment may be wrong. Germline CDR1 and CDR2: SGHRS and YFSETQ. This CDR3 has 15 residues. The CDR3 coding sequence is TGCGCCAGCAGCCTAGCGGGATGTCGCCGCTACGAGCAGTACTTC. It translates to CASSLAGCRRYEQYF.

The count of this clonotype is one. The CDR3 here is CASSYRLAALAETQYF. In DNA form, the CDR3 reads TGCGCCAGCAGCTACCGACTAGCGGCGTTAGCGGAGACCCAGTACTTC. V gene TRBV5-1 combines with J gene TRBJ2-4; 9 bases map to TRBD2. The J call may be mistaken, given a closer DNA end match to TRBJ2-5. The germline V gene has CDR1 SGHRS and CDR2 YFSETQ. The CDR3 loop spans 16 amino acids.

This chain joins TRBV6-6 and TRBJ2-3; D might be TRBD2 (6 bases). The CDR3 extends over 15 amino acids. V was shortened by 6 bases and J by 0 bases, with 13 bases between the two germline ends. Germline CDR1 is MNHNY and CDR2 is SVGAGI (reference sequence). Here the CDR3 DNA reads TGTGCCAGCAGCCCGGGGGTCCTTAGCACAGATACGCAGTATTTT. Protein product: CASSPGVLSTDTQYF.

The rearrangement links TRBV9 to TRBJ1-2; D possibly corresponds to TRBD1 (6 bases). Germline V lookup: CDR1 SGDLS, CDR2 YYNGEE. CDR3 length: 15 residues. The V and J ends lost 1 base and 2 bases respectively, with 12 bases between them. The CDR3 spells CASSVTGTPNYGYTF. The CDR3 nucleotides read TGTGCCAGCAGCGTAACAGGGACTCCAAACTATGGCTACACCTTC.

The J gene is TRBJ2-7, the V gene TRBV20-1; D may be TRBD1 (5 bases). The length of the CDR3 is 13 residues. Looked up from germline, CDR1 is DFQATT and CDR2 is SNEGSKA (reference sequence). The ends were cut back, 6 bases at V and 5 bases at J, with 17 bases in the middle. The CDR3 coding sequence is TGCAGTGCCCCCGTGGGCAGGGTTCACGAGCAGTACTTC. It yields the protein CSAPVGRVHEQYF.

The rearrangement links TRBV7-2 to TRBJ2-1, with TRBD1 identical over 9 bases. V lost 0 bases to trimming and J lost 9 bases; unmatched junction nucleotides: 9. In germline, CDR1 is SGHTA, CDR2 FQGNSA. The CDR3 totals 16 residues. The CDR3 sequence: CASSLAGTGLWGEQFF. CDR3 DNA: TGTGCCAGCAGCTTAGCCGGGACAGGGTTGTGGGGTGAGCAGTTCTTC. Complete variable domain (other parts from reference TRBV7-2 and TRBJ2-1): GAGVSQSPSNKVTEKGKDVELRCDPISGHTALYWYRQSLGQGLEFLIYFQGNSAPDKSGLPSDRFSAERTGGSVSTLTIQRTQQEDSAVYLCASSLAGTGLWGEQFFGPGTRLTVL.

This clonotype was counted a few times. The chain joins TRBV6-6 to TRBJ1-5; perhaps TRBD1 as D (5 bases). V was pared by 5 bases and J by 0 bases, with 11 bases between. Looked up from germline, CDR1 is MNHNY and CDR2 is SVGAGI (reference sequence). The CDR3 is made up of 15 amino acids. DNA of the CDR3: TGTGCCAGCAGTCTGACAGATAATAGCAATCAGCCCCAGCATTTT. Protein sequence: CASSLTDNSNQPQHF.

This clonotype was found many times. The V call is TRBV20-1, the J call TRBJ2-5, with 10 bases that match TRBD2. Trimming took 0 bases from V and 5 from J; bases not matched to a gene: 6. Germline CDR1 and CDR2: DFQATT and SNEGSKA (reference sequence). CDR3 length equals 15 residues. The DNA for the CDR3 is TGCAGTGCTAGAGATGGAGCGGGGGGGCAGGAGACCCAGTACTTC. It specifies CSARDGAGGQETQYF.

The chain joins TRBV9 to TRBJ2-3; D might be TRBD2 (6 bases). The length of the CDR3 is 17 residues. V was cut by 6 bases and J by 2 bases, with 22 bases left in between. The germline V gene encodes CDR1 SGDLS and CDR2 YYNGEE. Here the CDR3 DNA reads TGTGCCAGCACCCCTGGCGGGACCTTCCTTGTCACAGATACGCAGTATTTT. Translation: CASTPGGTFLVTDTQYF.

The V and J genes are TRBV6-5 and TRBJ2-3; D is uncertain. V was trimmed by 6 bases and J by 6 bases, leaving 13 bases between them. CDR1 and CDR2 (germline): MNHEY, SVGAGI. The CDR3 runs to 13 residues. This CDR3 reads CASSDPGADTQYF. CDR3 sequence (DNA): TGTGCCAGCAGCGATCCCGGAGCTGATACGCAGTATTTT.

The chain links TRBV20-1 to TRBJ2-7; TRBD2 is a possible D gene (7 bases). Germline assignment: CDR1 DFQATT and CDR2 SNEGSKA (reference sequence). The CDR3 length is 13 residues. The V gene lost 3 bases and the J gene lost 7 bases, with 16 bases spanning the gap. CDR3 sequence reads: CSASAGAGNEQYF. DNA of the CDR3: TGCAGTGCTAGCGCGGGGGCGGGGAATGAGCAGTACTTC.

This clonotype was counted only a few times. The rearrangement links TRBV6-2 or TRBV6-3 to TRBJ1-5; 10 positions agree with TRBD1. Germline V gives CDR1 MNHEY, CDR2 SVGEGT. The CDR3 runs 15 residues. V dropped 6 bases and J dropped 6; count of bases not matched to a gene: 8. The CDR3 sequence is CASSLWTGGSQPQHF. CDR3 nucleotide sequence: TGTGCCAGCAGCCTGTGGACAGGGGGTAGTCAGCCCCAGCATTTT.

The chain recombines TRBV7-2 with TRBJ2-1; D unclear. V lost 5 bases to trimming and J lost 7 bases, with 15 bases between them. Germline loops: CDR1 SGHTA, CDR2 FQGNSA. The CDR3 runs 14 residues. Here the CDR3 reads CASSAVNARNEQFF. In DNA, the CDR3 is TGTGCCAGCAGCGCCGTCAACGCTAGGAATGAGCAGTTCTTC.

The rearrangement uses TRBV5-1 and TRBJ2-1, with TRBD2 matching 8 bases. Trimming removed 0 bases from V and 6 bases from J; junction bases left unmatched: 11. The CDR3 spans 17 residues. Germline V gene data show CDR1 as SGHRS and CDR2 as YFSETQ. The CDR3 reads CASSLVGLAGGGNEQFF. The CDR3 region has the DNA TGCGCCAGCAGCTTGGTTGGCTTGGCCGGGGGGGGCAATGAGCAGTTCTTC.

The chain recombines TRBV28 with TRBJ1-4, with TRBD1 as a possible D gene (6 bases). V was trimmed by 6 bases and J by 2 bases, leaving 19 bases between them. CDR3 size: 17 residues. Germline CDR1 and CDR2: MDHEN and SYDVKM. CDR3 residues: CASRTSRGAPTNEKLFF. CDR3 nucleotides: TGTGCCAGCAGGACCTCGAGGGGGGCGCCTACTAATGAAAAACTGTTTTTT.

This sequence joins TRBV7-9 and TRBJ1-2; D not resolved. This CDR3 is built from 13 residues. CDR1 is SEHNR and CDR2 is FQNEAQ in the germline V gene (reference sequence). V was shortened by 5 bases and J by 4 bases, with 11 bases between the two germline ends. Here the CDR3 reads CASSLNAPYGYTF. The DNA for the CDR3 is TGTGCCAGCAGCCTAAATGCCCCCTATGGCTACACCTTC.

The V call is TRBV5-6, the J call TRBJ2-6; the D is unclear. The V gene lost 2 bases and the J gene lost 0 bases, with 9 bases spanning the gap. CDR1 SGHDT and CDR2 YYEEEE come from the germline V gene. The CDR3 is 16 residues long. The CDR3 here is CASSLETYSGANVLTF. DNA of the CDR3: TGTGCCAGCAGCTTAGAGACGTACTCTGGGGCCAACGTCCTGACTTTC. The complete variable domain, with remaining parts taken from reference TRBV5-6 and TRBJ2-6, reads DAGVTQSPTHLIKTRGQQVTLRCSPKSGHDTVSWYQQALGQGPQFIFQYYEEEERQRGNFPDRFSGHQFPNYSSELNVNALLLGDSALYLCASSLETYSGANVLTFGAGSRLTVL.

The chain joins TRBV12-3 or TRBV12-4 to TRBJ1-4; no definite D call. Trimming removed 5 bases at V and 8 bases at J, with 12 bases between. CDR3 size: 13 residues. The chain's CDR3 is CASSTTVGEKLFF. CDR3 DNA sequence: TGTGCCAGCAGTACTACAGTAGGAGAAAAACTGTTTTTT.

J is TRBJ2-7 and V is TRBV27; TRBD1 matches at 8 bases. Looked up from germline, CDR1 is MNHEY and CDR2 is SMNVEV (reference sequence). Unmatched junction bases numbered 7, after V lost 4 bases and J lost 5 bases. This CDR3 region has 14 residues. CDR3 sequence reads: CASSSRTGPDEQYF. The CDR3, as DNA: TGTGCCAGCAGTTCGAGGACAGGGCCAGACGAGCAGTACTTC.

This chain joins TRBV28 and TRBJ2-1; 9 bases line up with TRBD1. Looked up from germline, CDR1 is MDHEN and CDR2 is SYDVKM. The V segment lost 7 bases and the J segment 4 bases; nucleotides outside the gene matches: 8. The CDR3 consists of 15 residues. CDR3 amino acids: CASTSGDRAYNEQFF. Written as DNA, the CDR3 is TGTGCCAGCACCTCAGGGGACAGGGCGTACAATGAGCAGTTCTTC.